The sequence of this T cell receptor (beta chain) was determined in a study of blood T cell repertoires in COVID-19. The CDR3 covers 17 residues. V lost 7 bases and J lost 3; bases outside the gene matches: 8. The germline CDR1 and CDR2 sequences are LNHDA and SQIVND (reference sequence). Some clones are missing from TCRdb's copy, which holds only in-frame ones; the method was immunoSEQ multiplex PCR. The sample includes roughly 430,000 clones, nearly 90% seen only once; the top ten take roughly 2%. This rearrangement joins TRBV19 to TRBJ2-5; 16 bases are shared with TRBD2. This sequence originates from a middle-aged woman with acute COVID-19. The sample consisted of PBMCs or T cells enriched from blood (not recorded which). Written as DNA, the CDR3 is TGTGCCAGTACCCCTGGGACTAGCGGGGGGGCAAAAGAGACCCAGTACTTC. Protein sequence: CASTPGTSGGAKETQYF.